These 32 T cell receptor beta chains originate from one sample sequenced in a study of cytotoxic CD8 clonotypes in ibrutinib-treated CLL. Sequenced by immunoSEQ multiplex PCR; TCRdb stores in-frame clones only, minus some. This table has about 140,000 clones, about three quarters appearing once. The source material was PBMCs, sampled after 24 months of ibrutinib treatment. These receptor sequences come from a human donor with chronic lymphocytic leukemia.

CDR3 sequence reads: CASSVGSRQGAISYEQYF. The CDR3 DNA follows: TGTGCCAGCAGTGTGGGGTCCAGACAGGGGGCGATCTCCTACGAGCAGTACTTC. This chain links TRBV7-6 with TRBJ2-7; 10 bases are a match to TRBD1. V was pared by 6 bases and J by 0 bases, with 14 bases of the junction left unmatched. Germline assignment: CDR1 SGHVS and CDR2 FNYEAQ. The CDR3 spans 18 residues. The full variable domain, rest sourced from reference TRBV7-6 and TRBJ2-7, is GAGVSQSPRYKVTKRGQDVALRCDPISGHVSLYWYRQALGQGPEFLTYFNYEAQQDKSGLPNDRFSAERPEGSISTLTIQRTEQRDSAMYRCASSVGSRQGAISYEQYFGPGTRLTVT.

The chain carries TRBV27 and TRBJ1-4; D is uncertain. This CDR3 is 13 amino acids long. V lost 6 bases to trimming and J lost 5 bases, with 10 bases between them. Germline CDR1 is MNHEY and CDR2 is SMNVEV (reference sequence). The CDR3 sequence is CASRTGSNEKLFF. CDR3 in DNA: TGTGCCAGCAGGACCGGGAGCAATGAAAAACTGTTTTTT.

The chain couples TRBV25-1 to TRBJ1-6; tentatively, D is TRBD1 (6 bases). Germline V gene lookup returns CDR1 MGHDK and CDR2 SYGVNS. This CDR3 region has 15 residues. V shed 3 bases and J shed 10 bases, with 16 bases lying between them. CDR3 protein: CASSEVRQGSSPLHF. CDR3 nucleotides: TGTGCCAGCAGTGAGGTCCGCCAGGGGAGCTCACCCCTCCACTTT.

This clone appeared a few times. V is TRBV21-1 and J is TRBJ2-5; no DNA check was done on the table's D call, TRBD2. TRBV21-1 is tagged as a pseudogene. The CDR3 totals 17 residues. DNA of the CDR3: TGTGCCAGCAGCAACCCTCCCTGTAGCGGGGTCGTGGAGACCCAGTACTTC. It encodes CASSNPPCSGVVETQYF.

The chain employs TRBV6-1 and TRBJ2-7, with TRBD1 identical over 7 bases. The CDR3 spans 13 residues. Germline lookup yields CDR1 MNHNS and CDR2 SASEGT. V lost 6 bases to trimming and J lost 3 bases; unmatched junction nucleotides: 5. CDR3 nucleotide sequence: TGTGCCAGCAGCCACCGGACAGGCTACGAGCAGTACTTC. Translating gives CASSHRTGYEQYF.

The V gene is TRBV27, the J gene TRBJ1-4; TRBD1 matches at 7 bases. CDR3 size: 16 residues. Per germline, CDR1 MNHEY and CDR2 SMNVEV (reference sequence). V lost 5 bases to trimming and J lost 0 bases; unmatched junction nucleotides: 6. The chain's CDR3 is CASSPRDRPTNEKLFF. The DNA for the CDR3 is TGTGCCAGCAGTCCCCGGGACAGACCAACTAATGAAAAACTGTTTTTT.

The chain has TRBV12-5 and TRBJ2-5; TRBD2 matches at 7 bases. V was clipped by 1 base and J by 2 bases; unmatched bases: 4. CDR1 is LGHNT, CDR2 FRNRAP, per germline. This CDR3 comprises 15 residues. CDR3 sequence: CASGLGSSGQETQYF. CDR3 bases: TGTGCTAGTGGTTTGGGGTCTAGCGGACAAGAGACCCAGTACTTC.

CDR3 bases: TGTGCCAGCTCACCACCGGGTCTAGCGGATGGGGAGCAGTACTTC. It codes for CASSPPGLADGEQYF. The gene calls are TRBV18 and TRBJ2-7; 7 bases agree with TRBD2. The V segment lost 0 bases and the J segment 7 bases; nucleotides outside the gene matches: 9. The CDR3 spans 15 residues. Looked up from germline, CDR1 is KGHSH and CDR2 is LQKENI.

The chain is built from TRBV29-1 and TRBJ1-2, with no clear D. This CDR3 is 15 amino acids long. The germline CDR1 and CDR2 sequences are SQVTM and ANQGSEA. V was clipped by 5 bases and J by 0 bases, with 16 bases between them. CDR3 protein: CSVKVTPAANYGYTF. CDR3 in DNA: TGCAGCGTTAAGGTTACCCCGGCGGCTAACTATGGCTACACCTTC.

The CDR3 sequence: CSAPGSGRNGEQFF. The CDR3 DNA reads TGCAGCGCCCCGGGGAGCGGGAGAAATGGTGAGCAGTTCTTC. The V call is TRBV29-1, the J call TRBJ2-1, with TRBD2 identical over 8 bases. Per the germline V gene, CDR1 is SQVTM and CDR2 is ANQGSEA. V was clipped by 7 bases and J by 9 bases; unmatched bases: 14. The CDR3 is 14 residues long.

This clone appeared once. The chain uses TRBV7-2 and TRBJ1-5; 7 bases line up with TRBD1. CDR3 size: 15 residues. In germline, CDR1 is SGHTA, CDR2 FQGNSA. Unmatched junction bases numbered 10, after V lost 1 base and J lost 10 bases. The CDR3 nucleotides read TGTGCCAGCAGCTTAGACGCGGGGAGGGGGCTTCCCCAGCATTTT. Amino acid sequence: CASSLDAGRGLPQHF.

The chain employs TRBV5-1 and TRBJ2-2; 10 bases align to TRBD1. Trimming cost V 4 bases and J 6 bases; bases outside gene matches: 6. The CDR3 is 15 residues long. CDR1 is SGHRS, CDR2 YFSETQ, per germline. DNA for the CDR3: TGCGCCAGCAGCCCGCGACAGGGGGCGGCCGGGGAGCTGTTTTTT. Translated, it gives CASSPRQGAAGELFF. Combining the CDR3 with reference TRBV5-1 and TRBJ2-2 gives the whole variable domain KAGVTQTPRYLIKTRGQQVTLSCSPISGHRSVSWYQQTPGQGLQFLFEYFSETQRNKGNFPGRFSGRQFSNSRSEMNVSTLELGDSALYLCASSPRQGAAGELFFGEGSRLTVL.

This chain links TRBV6-4 with TRBJ1-5, with 11 bases lining up with TRBD1. Germline lookup yields CDR1 MRHNA and CDR2 SNTAGT. Trimming removed 4 bases from V and 7 bases from J; junction bases left unmatched: 3. The CDR3 extends over 14 amino acids. CDR3: CASSGTGGGQPQHF. In nucleotides, the CDR3 is TGTGCCAGCAGTGGGACAGGGGGCGGACAGCCCCAGCATTTT.

The V gene is TRBV7-2, the J gene TRBJ2-1; 10 bases line up with TRBD2. This CDR3 is 18 amino acids long. J lost 3 bases, V lost 3 bases, and 11 bases had no gene match. Germline V gives CDR1 SGHTA, CDR2 FQGNSA. CDR3 sequence reads: CASSFMASGGQIYNEQFF. The CDR3, as DNA: TGTGCCAGCAGCTTTATGGCTAGCGGGGGCCAAATCTACAATGAGCAGTTCTTC.

This sequence joins TRBV5-1 and TRBJ1-3; TRBD1 might be the D (5 bases). The CDR3 spans 15 residues. Trimming took off 4 bases at V and 3 bases at J, with 14 bases between the two ends. Germline CDR1 and CDR2: SGHRS and YFSETQ. The CDR3 DNA sequence: TGCGCCAGCAGCCCTTCTCCAGGGTATGGAAACACCATATATTTT. It codes for CASSPSPGYGNTIYF.

V gene TRBV5-1 combines with J gene TRBJ2-5; unclear D gene. This CDR3 has 12 residues. Germline V lookup: CDR1 SGHRS, CDR2 YFSETQ. Deletions cut 5 bases from V and 5 bases from J, with 10 bases between. CDR3 in DNA: TGCGCCAGCAGAGCTGAAGGGGAGACCCAGTACTTC. Its translation is CASRAEGETQYF.

The chain employs TRBV6-6 and TRBJ2-7; TRBD2 aligns across 8 bases. The CDR3 extends over 14 amino acids. Germline CDR1 and CDR2: MNHNY and SVGAGI (reference sequence). V dropped 6 bases and J dropped 7; count of bases not matched to a gene: 11. The CDR3 region is CASSPRGGPGEQYF. The CDR3 nucleotides read TGTGCCAGCAGCCCCCGGGGGGGGCCGGGGGAGCAGTACTTC.

This clone was counted between two and nine times. The J gene is TRBJ2-1, the V gene TRBV19; maybe TRBD1 (6 bases). V was cut by 7 bases and J by 4 bases, with 14 bases left in between. Germline V gene sequence: CDR1 LNHDA, CDR2 SQIVND (reference sequence). The CDR3 is 14 residues long. This CDR3 is CASMGTLGYNEQFF. The CDR3 DNA follows: TGTGCCAGTATGGGGACACTGGGGTACAATGAGCAGTTCTTC.

The genes are TRBV7-2 and TRBJ1-6; D is uncertain. Trimming took 5 bases from V and 4 from J, leaving 18 bases between them. This CDR3 contains 17 residues. The germline V gene encodes CDR1 SGHTA and CDR2 FQGNSA. CDR3 bases: TGTGCCAGCAGCCCTAGCCCGACGGGCGGTTATAATTCACCCCTCCACTTT. Protein sequence: CASSPSPTGGYNSPLHF.

This clone was recorded only once. The same CDR3 also results from other DNA sequences found in this sample. The genes are TRBV7-3 and TRBJ2-5; unclear D gene. The CDR3 contains 14 residues. Trimming left V 2 bases short and J 5 bases short, with 12 bases between. Germline V gene lookup returns CDR1 SGHTA and CDR2 FQGTGA. The CDR3 loop reads CASSLLGRRETQYF. In nucleotides, the CDR3 is TGTGCCAGCAGCTTACTAGGGCGGCGGGAGACCCAGTACTTC.

The rearrangement joins TRBV19 to TRBJ2-1; 9 bases align to TRBD1. Germline CDR1 reads LNHDA; CDR2 reads SQIVND (reference sequence). CDR3 length equals 13 residues. Unmatched junction bases numbered 3, after V lost 5 bases and J lost 7 bases. The CDR3 bases are TGTGCCAGTAGTGTGACAGGGGGGAATGAGCAGTTCTTC. This translates into CASSVTGGNEQFF. Using reference TRBV19 and TRBJ2-1 for the parts outside the CDR3, the full variable domain is DGGITQSPKYLFRKEGQNVTLSCEQNLNHDAMYWYRQDPGQGLRLIYYSQIVNDFQKGDIAEGYSVSREKKESFPLTVTSAQKNPTAFYLCASSVTGGNEQFFGPGTRLTVL.

V and J are TRBV7-2 and TRBJ2-2, with 7 bases aligning to TRBD2. V gave up 5 bases and J gave up 7 bases; unmatched junction bases: 7. The length of the CDR3 is 14 residues. In germline, CDR1 is SGHTA, CDR2 FQGNSA. The CDR3 protein is CASSPRGSGGELFF. The CDR3 DNA reads as TGTGCCAGCAGCCCGCGGGGGTCCGGCGGGGAGCTGTTTTTT. Combining the CDR3 with reference TRBV7-2 and TRBJ2-2 gives the whole variable domain GAGVSQSPSNKVTEKGKDVELRCDPISGHTALYWYRQSLGQGLEFLIYFQGNSAPDKSGLPSDRFSAERTGGSVSTLTIQRTQQEDSAVYLCASSPRGSGGELFFGEGSRLTVL.

CDR3 sequence reads: CASSLVGSGLETQYF. For the CDR3, the DNA is TGTGCCAGCAGCTTGGTTGGTTCGGGGCTAGAGACCCAGTACTTC. The V gene is TRBV5-6, the J gene TRBJ2-5; D possibly uses TRBD1 or TRBD2 (5 bases each). Trimming left V 0 bases short and J 4 bases short, with 13 bases between. Germline CDR1 SGHDT, CDR2 YYEEEE. CDR3 length: 15 residues. The variable domain in full, with the rest retrieved from reference TRBV5-6 and TRBJ2-5, is DAGVTQSPTHLIKTRGQQVTLRCSPKSGHDTVSWYQQALGQGPQFIFQYYEEEERQRGNFPDRFSGHQFPNYSSELNVNALLLGDSALYLCASSLVGSGLETQYFGPGTRLLVL.

V and J are TRBV28 and TRBJ2-6, with D hard to call. Per the germline V gene, CDR1 is MDHEN and CDR2 is SYDVKM. This CDR3 has 17 residues. V lost 6 bases to trimming and J lost 2 bases, with 17 bases between them. The CDR3 sequence is CASRPGPPVAGANVLTF. The DNA for the CDR3 is TGTGCCAGCAGACCGGGCCCACCGGTGGCTGGGGCCAACGTCCTGACTTTC.

A few counts support this clone. This chain uses TRBV6-4 with TRBJ2-3; TRBD2 aligns across 7 bases. This CDR3 has 15 amino acids. Germline V gene lookup returns CDR1 MRHNA and CDR2 SNTAGT. The V gene end was trimmed by 3 bases and the J gene end by 5 bases; junction bases not matched to a gene: 8. In DNA form, the CDR3 reads TGTGCCAGCAGTGAGGGGGGGAGGGCTGGAGATACGCAGTATTTT. Translated: CASSEGGRAGDTQYF.

The table lists this clone with many counts. The rearrangement joins TRBV4-2 to TRBJ1-4; tentatively, D is TRBD1 (5 bases). The CDR3 has 17 amino acids. Trimming removed 3 bases at V and 4 bases at J, with 18 bases between. Per germline, CDR1 LGHNA and CDR2 YNFKEQ. The CDR3 reads CASSQDQGLTFNEKLFF. As DNA, the CDR3 is TGTGCCAGCAGCCAGGACCAGGGACTCACGTTTAATGAAAAACTGTTTTTT.

This clone was observed once. This sample includes further DNA sequences coding for the same CDR3. The chain carries TRBV7-2 and TRBJ2-7; 13 nucleotides agree with TRBD2. This CDR3 region has 15 residues. V trimming: 5 bases; J trimming: 3 bases; junction bases outside the gene matches: 4. Per germline, CDR1 SGHTA and CDR2 FQGNSA. The CDR3 sequence: CASSPGLAGVYEQYF. Here the CDR3 DNA reads TGTGCCAGCAGCCCCGGACTAGCGGGAGTCTACGAGCAGTACTTC.

The chain uses TRBV9 and TRBJ1-4; perhaps TRBD1 as D (6 bases). Per the germline V gene, CDR1 is SGDLS and CDR2 is YYNGEE. The CDR3 is 16 residues long. V lost 1 base and J lost 8, with 18 bases in between. CDR3: CASSVRPTGAREKLFF. CDR3 nucleotides: TGTGCCAGCAGCGTACGCCCCACGGGGGCTCGGGAAAAACTGTTTTTT.

The J gene is TRBJ2-3, the V gene TRBV7-2, with TRBD1 matching over 7 bases. Germline CDR1 and CDR2: SGHTA and FQGNSA. Unmatched junction bases numbered 8, after V lost 5 bases and J lost 3 bases. CDR3 length equals 15 residues. This CDR3 is CASSPQTGSTDTQYF. The CDR3 nucleotides read TGTGCCAGCAGCCCCCAGACAGGGTCGACAGATACGCAGTATTTT.

In the case of this clone: The sample has other DNA sequences that encode this CDR3 too. The V and J genes are TRBV5-1 and TRBJ1-2; TRBD1 is a possible D gene (5 bases). The CDR3 is 14 amino acids. Trimming pared 1 base from V and 5 bases from J, leaving 12 bases between. The V gene's germline CDR1 is SGHRS and CDR2 YFSETQ. CDR3 coding DNA: TGCGCCAGCAGCTTGCAAGGGGCCCTTTATGGCTACACCTTC. Amino acids: CASSLQGALYGYTF.

CDR3 protein: CASGVGGGTGELFF. The CDR3 region has the DNA TGTGCCAGCGGGGTGGGCGGCGGAACCGGGGAGCTGTTTTTT. The chain couples TRBV7-2 to TRBJ2-2; no clear D gene. The ends were cut back, 8 bases at V and 5 bases at J, with 15 bases in the middle. Germline V gene lookup returns CDR1 SGHTA and CDR2 FQGNSA. The CDR3 loop spans 14 amino acids.

Regarding this clone: This same CDR3 is encoded by further DNA sequences in the sample. This rearrangement joins TRBV28 to TRBJ2-7; D is unresolved. Trimming took 2 bases from V and 7 from J, leaving 6 bases between them. The germline gives CDR1 MDHEN, CDR2 SYDVKM. This CDR3 contains 11 residues. CDR3 region: CASSLRSEQYF. The CDR3 nucleotides are TGTGCCAGCAGTTTACGGTCAGAGCAGTACTTC.